The 8 T cell receptor beta chains listed next were all sequenced from one sample in a study of response to subunit inactivated influenza vaccine. TCRdb reprocessed the RT-PCR reads with MiXCR, giving one entry per CDR3 protein. This table holds 150,000 to 200,000 distinct CDR3 sequences, approximately 12% found once. These data were likewise used in another study, on T cells expressing NK-cell markers. That paper adds: Researchers built TCR beta cDNA using 5'RACE template switching with UMIs.

Sequenced material: CD8+ T cells sorted from PBMCs, taken roughly 12 days after vaccination. The receptors come from a man over 45 who received an inactivated influenza vaccine.

The chain joins TRBV7-6 to TRBJ1-1; TRBD1 is a possible D gene (6 bases). Trimming pared 7 bases from V and 7 bases from J, leaving 19 bases between. The CDR3 covers 14 residues. From germline, CDR1 is SGHVS and CDR2 FNYEAQ. Here the CDR3 DNA reads TGTGCCAGCACCGAGCTGGACAGCGATTTTGAAGCTTTCTTT. Its translation: CASTELDSDFEAFF.

This chain joins TRBV3-1 and TRBJ2-1; possibly TRBD1 for D (6 bases). Germline CDR1 LGHDT, CDR2 YNNKEL (reference sequence). V shed 5 bases and J shed 7 bases, with 15 bases lying between them. The CDR3 totals 14 residues. As DNA, the CDR3 is TGTGCCAGCAGCAGTGCTGGGGGCCTAAATGAGCAGTTCTTC. Amino acids: CASSSAGGLNEQFF.

The sample holds many counts of this clonotype. The chain is built from TRBV4-2 and TRBJ1-1; D is perhaps TRBD1 (5 bases). CDR3 length equals 17 residues. The V end was cut by 4 bases, the J end by 0 bases, with 18 bases between. Germline V gene data show CDR1 as LGHNA and CDR2 as YNFKEQ. CDR3 protein: CASSPTVNRLMNTEAFF. The CDR3, as DNA: TGTGCCAGCAGCCCCACTGTTAACAGGCTCATGAACACTGAAGCTTTCTTT.

V gene TRBV20-1 combines with J gene TRBJ1-5; 8 nucleotides match TRBD1. Germline V CDR1 and CDR2: DFQATT, SNEGSKA (reference sequence). V dropped 0 bases and J dropped 7; count of bases not matched to a gene: 5. The CDR3 sequence is 14 residues long. The CDR3 coding sequence is TGCAGTGCTAGAGAAGACAGGGGCGGCCAGCCCCAGCATTTT. The encoded protein is CSAREDRGGQPQHF.

The chain has TRBV2 and TRBJ2-5; maybe TRBD2 (6 bases). The germline V gene has CDR1 SNHLY and CDR2 FYNNEI. V was cut by 6 bases and J by 13 bases, with 15 bases left in between. This CDR3 contains 11 residues. In nucleotides, the CDR3 is TGTGCCAGCAGAATATCCGGGACTGGGTACTTC. This translates into CASRISGTGYF. Variable domain in full (rest from reference TRBV2 and TRBJ2-5): EPEVTQTPSHQVTQMGQEVILRCVPISNHLYFYWYRQILGQKVEFLVSFYNNEISEKSEIFDDQFSVERPDGSNFTLKIRSTKLEDSAMYFCASRISGTGYFGPGTRLLVL.

The chain uses TRBV20-1 and TRBJ1-2, with D unclear. Germline V lookup: CDR1 DFQATT, CDR2 SNEGSKA (reference sequence). The CDR3 runs to 19 residues. V was pared by 0 bases and J by 0 bases, with 23 bases between. In DNA, the CDR3 is TGCAGTGCTAGAGATGATGGGCAGTGGGTGGGAGGAACTAACTATGGCTACACCTTC. Amino acids: CSARDDGQWVGGTNYGYTF.

The V gene is TRBV24-1, the J gene TRBJ2-7; possible D gene TRBD1, 5 bases. Germline V lookup: CDR1 KGHDR, CDR2 SFDVKD. The CDR3 sequence is 14 residues long. Trimming removed 4 bases from V and 2 bases from J, with 11 bases in between. CDR3 region: CATSETGRPYEQYF. The CDR3 nucleotides are TGTGCCACCAGTGAAACAGGACGGCCCTACGAGCAGTACTTC.

The table lists this clonotype with a few counts. This rearrangement joins TRBV20-1 to TRBJ2-7; D may be TRBD1 (6 bases). CDR1 is DFQATT and CDR2 is SNEGSKA in the germline V gene (reference sequence). The CDR3 length is 16 residues. V lost 5 bases, J lost 2 bases, and 22 bases lay in between. CDR3 loop: CSARSANRADPYEQYF. The CDR3 DNA reads as TGCAGTGCTCGTAGCGCTAACAGGGCGGACCCCTACGAGCAGTACTTC.